These 2 T cell receptor beta chains originate from one sample sequenced in a study of graft-versus-host responses after intestinal transplantation. Measured with immunoSEQ multiplex PCR; TCRdb has only the in-frame clones, and not every one. This table holds about 90,000 clones, around four fifths found once. Their recognized antigens are unknown. The specimen was unstimulated CD8+ T cells sorted from spleen or lymph node cells, collected before intestinal transplant. The source of these receptors is a human donor who received an intestinal transplant.

This chain joins TRBV7-6 and TRBJ2-5; D may be TRBD1 (9 bases). The CDR3 loop spans 16 amino acids. Germline V lookup: CDR1 SGHVS, CDR2 FNYEAQ. Deletions cut 5 bases from V and 5 bases from J, with 21 bases between. CDR3 in DNA: TGTGCCAGCAGCCCCGGGGGGGACAGGGTGTGGGAGACCCAGTACTTC. Amino acid sequence: CASSPGGDRVWETQYF.

J is TRBJ1-4 and V is TRBV19; TRBD1 agrees at 7 bases. Germline V gives CDR1 LNHDA, CDR2 SQIVND (reference sequence). The CDR3 sequence is 17 residues long. J was trimmed by 0 bases and V by 6 bases; bases with no gene match: 10. The CDR3 sequence: CASRTDRAYPTNEKLFF. The CDR3 nucleotides read TGTGCCAGTAGGACCGACAGGGCCTATCCAACTAATGAAAAACTGTTTTTT. Full variable domain (outside the CDR3, taken from reference TRBV19 and TRBJ1-4): DGGITQSPKYLFRKEGQNVTLSCEQNLNHDAMYWYRQDPGQGLRLIYYSQIVNDFQKGDIAEGYSVSREKKESFPLTVTSAQKNPTAFYLCASRTDRAYPTNEKLFFGSGTQLSVL.